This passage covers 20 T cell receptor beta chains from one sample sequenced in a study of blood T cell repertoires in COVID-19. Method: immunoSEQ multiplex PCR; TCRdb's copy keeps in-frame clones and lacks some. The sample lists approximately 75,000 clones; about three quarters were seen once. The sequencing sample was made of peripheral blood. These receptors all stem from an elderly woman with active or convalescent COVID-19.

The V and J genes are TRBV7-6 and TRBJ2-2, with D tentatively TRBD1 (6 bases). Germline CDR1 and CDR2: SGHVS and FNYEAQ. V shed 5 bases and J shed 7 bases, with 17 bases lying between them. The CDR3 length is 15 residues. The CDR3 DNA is TGTGCCAGCAGCACACAGGACAGCGCTGACGGGGAGCTGTTTTTT. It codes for CASSTQDSADGELFF.

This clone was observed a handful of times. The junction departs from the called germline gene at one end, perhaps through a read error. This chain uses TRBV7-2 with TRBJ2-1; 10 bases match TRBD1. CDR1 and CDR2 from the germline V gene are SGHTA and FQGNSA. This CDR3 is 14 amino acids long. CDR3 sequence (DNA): TGTGCCAGCAGCCAAGCGGGACAGGGGCCCCCTATTATCTTC. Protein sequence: CASSQAGQGPPIIF.

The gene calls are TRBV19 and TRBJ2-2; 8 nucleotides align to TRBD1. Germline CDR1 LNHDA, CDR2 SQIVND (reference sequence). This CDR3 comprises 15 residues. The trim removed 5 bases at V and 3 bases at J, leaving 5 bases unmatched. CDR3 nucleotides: TGTGCCAGTAGTCCGCGACAGGGGTACACCGGGGAGCTGTTTTTT. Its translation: CASSPRQGYTGELFF. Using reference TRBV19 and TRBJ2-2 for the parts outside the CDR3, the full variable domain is DGGITQSPKYLFRKEGQNVTLSCEQNLNHDAMYWYRQDPGQGLRLIYYSQIVNDFQKGDIAEGYSVSREKKESFPLTVTSAQKNPTAFYLCASSPRQGYTGELFFGEGSRLTVL.

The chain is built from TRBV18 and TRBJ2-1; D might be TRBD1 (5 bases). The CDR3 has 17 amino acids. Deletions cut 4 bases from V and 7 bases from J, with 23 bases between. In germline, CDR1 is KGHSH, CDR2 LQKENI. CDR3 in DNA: TGTGCCAGCTCACTATGGGCTTACAGGACCGAGCGAAATGAGCAGTTCTTC. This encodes CASSLWAYRTERNEQFF.

The CDR3: CASSRTPNLGVSQETQYF. CDR3 in DNA: TGTGCCAGTAGTAGGACCCCCAATTTAGGGGTTTCCCAAGAGACCCAGTACTTC. V usage is TRBV19 and J usage is TRBJ2-5; maybe TRBD1 (5 bases). Germline lookup yields CDR1 LNHDA and CDR2 SQIVND (reference sequence). Trimming took 4 bases from V and 1 from J, leaving 22 bases between them. This CDR3 has 18 amino acids.

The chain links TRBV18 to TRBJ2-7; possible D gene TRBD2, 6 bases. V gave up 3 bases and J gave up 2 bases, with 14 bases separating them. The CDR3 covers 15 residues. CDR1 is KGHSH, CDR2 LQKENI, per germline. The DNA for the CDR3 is TGTGCCAGCTCACCGGCGGGACGGAGGACCTACGAGCAGTACTTC. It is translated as CASSPAGRRTYEQYF.

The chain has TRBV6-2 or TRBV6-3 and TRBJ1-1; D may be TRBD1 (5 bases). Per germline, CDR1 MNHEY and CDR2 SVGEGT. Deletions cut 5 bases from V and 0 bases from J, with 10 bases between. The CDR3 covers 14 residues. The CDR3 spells CASSRAGMNTEAFF. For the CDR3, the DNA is TGTGCCAGCAGTAGGGCAGGGATGAACACTGAAGCTTTCTTT.

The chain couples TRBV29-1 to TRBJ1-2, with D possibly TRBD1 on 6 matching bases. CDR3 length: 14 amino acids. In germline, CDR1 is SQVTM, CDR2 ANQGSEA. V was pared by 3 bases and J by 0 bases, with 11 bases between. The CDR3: CSVETGAPNYGYTF. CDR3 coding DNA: TGCAGCGTTGAGACAGGAGCCCCTAACTATGGCTACACCTTC.

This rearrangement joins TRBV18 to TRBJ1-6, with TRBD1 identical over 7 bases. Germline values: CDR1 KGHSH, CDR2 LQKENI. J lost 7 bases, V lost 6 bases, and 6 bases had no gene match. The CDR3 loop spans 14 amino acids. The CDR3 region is CASSRTGANSPLHF. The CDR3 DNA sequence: TGTGCCAGCTCGAGGACAGGAGCAAATTCACCCCTCCACTTT.

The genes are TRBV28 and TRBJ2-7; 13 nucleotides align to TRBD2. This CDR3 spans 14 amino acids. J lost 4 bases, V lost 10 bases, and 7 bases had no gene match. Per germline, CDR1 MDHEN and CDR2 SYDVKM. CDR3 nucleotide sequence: TGTGCCACCACCACTAGCGGGGGGGGATACGAGCAGTACTTC. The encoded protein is CATTTSGGGYEQYF. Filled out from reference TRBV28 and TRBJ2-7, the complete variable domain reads DVKVTQSSRYLVKRTGEKVFLECVQDMDHENMFWYRQDPGLGLRLIYFSYDVKMKEKGDIPEGYSVSREKKERFSLILESASTNQTSMYLCATTTSGGGYEQYFGPGTRLTVT.

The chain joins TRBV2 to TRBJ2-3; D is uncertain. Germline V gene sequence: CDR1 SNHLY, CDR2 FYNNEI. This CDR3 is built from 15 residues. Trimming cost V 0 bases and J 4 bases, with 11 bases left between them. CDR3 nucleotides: TGTGCCAGCAGTGAAGCCCTCCTAGTGTCAGATACGCAGTATTTT. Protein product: CASSEALLVSDTQYF.

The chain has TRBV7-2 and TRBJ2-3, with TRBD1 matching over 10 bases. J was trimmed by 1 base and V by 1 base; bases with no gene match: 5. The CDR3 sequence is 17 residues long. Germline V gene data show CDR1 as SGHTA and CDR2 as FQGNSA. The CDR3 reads CASSLEGQGLGTDTQYF. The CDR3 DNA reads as TGTGCCAGCAGCTTAGAGGGACAGGGGCTAGGCACAGATACGCAGTATTTT.

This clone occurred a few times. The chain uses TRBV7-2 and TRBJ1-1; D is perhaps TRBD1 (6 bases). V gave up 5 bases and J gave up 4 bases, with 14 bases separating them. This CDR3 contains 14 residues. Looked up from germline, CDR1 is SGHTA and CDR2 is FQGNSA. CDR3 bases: TGTGCCAGCAGCACACAGGGTTTTGGCACTGAAGCTTTCTTT. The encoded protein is CASSTQGFGTEAFF.

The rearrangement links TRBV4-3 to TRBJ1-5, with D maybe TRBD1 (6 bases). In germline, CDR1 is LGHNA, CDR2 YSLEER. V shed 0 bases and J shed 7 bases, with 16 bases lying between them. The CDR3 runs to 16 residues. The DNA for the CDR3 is TGCGCCAGCAGCCAAGAGCCCAAGGGGACACCCCAGCCCCAGCATTTT. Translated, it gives CASSQEPKGTPQPQHF.

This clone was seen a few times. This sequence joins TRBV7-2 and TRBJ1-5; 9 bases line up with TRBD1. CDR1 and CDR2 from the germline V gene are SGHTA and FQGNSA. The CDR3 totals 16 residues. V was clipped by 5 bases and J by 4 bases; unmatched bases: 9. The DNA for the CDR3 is TGTGCCAGCAGCGCACCGGGACAGGGTGTAAATCAGCCCCAGCATTTT. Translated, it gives CASSAPGQGVNQPQHF.

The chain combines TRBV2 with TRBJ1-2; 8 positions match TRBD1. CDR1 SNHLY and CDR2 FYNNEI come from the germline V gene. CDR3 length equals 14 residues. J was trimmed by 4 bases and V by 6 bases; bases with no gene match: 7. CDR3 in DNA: TGTGCCAGCAGAAAGACAGGGGCGGCCTATGGCTACACCTTC. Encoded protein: CASRKTGAAYGYTF.

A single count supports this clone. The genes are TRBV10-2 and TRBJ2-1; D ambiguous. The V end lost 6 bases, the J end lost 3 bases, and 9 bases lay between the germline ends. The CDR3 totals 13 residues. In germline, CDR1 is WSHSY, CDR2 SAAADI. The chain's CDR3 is CASSRAGYNEQFF. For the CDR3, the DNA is TGCGCCAGCAGCCGAGCAGGCTACAATGAGCAGTTCTTC.

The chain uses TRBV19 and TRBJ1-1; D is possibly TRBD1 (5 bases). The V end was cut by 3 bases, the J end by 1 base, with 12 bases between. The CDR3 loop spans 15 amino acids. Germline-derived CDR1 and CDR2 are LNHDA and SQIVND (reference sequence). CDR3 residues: CASSIPRAANTEAFF. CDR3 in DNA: TGTGCCAGTAGTATCCCCAGGGCAGCGAACACTGAAGCTTTCTTT. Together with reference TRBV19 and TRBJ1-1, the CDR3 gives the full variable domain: DGGITQSPKYLFRKEGQNVTLSCEQNLNHDAMYWYRQDPGQGLRLIYYSQIVNDFQKGDIAEGYSVSREKKESFPLTVTSAQKNPTAFYLCASSIPRAANTEAFFGQGTRLTVV.

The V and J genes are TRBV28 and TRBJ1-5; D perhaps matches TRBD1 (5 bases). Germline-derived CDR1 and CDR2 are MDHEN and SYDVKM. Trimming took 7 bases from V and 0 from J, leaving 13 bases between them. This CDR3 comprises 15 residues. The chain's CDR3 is CASKKRGPSNQPQHF. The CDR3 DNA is TGTGCCAGCAAAAAGCGGGGCCCTAGCAATCAGCCCCAGCATTTT.

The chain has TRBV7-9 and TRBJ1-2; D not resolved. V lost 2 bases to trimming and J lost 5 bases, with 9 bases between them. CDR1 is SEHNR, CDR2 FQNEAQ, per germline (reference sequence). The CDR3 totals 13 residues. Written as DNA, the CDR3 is TGTGCCAGCAGCTTAACCCAGGCGTATGGCTACACCTTC. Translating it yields CASSLTQAYGYTF.